The source of this T cell receptor (beta chain) is a study of post-analysis software for immune sequencing data. Study context: Secondary progressive, relapsing-remitting and progressive-relapsing multiple sclerosis were among the included disease courses. Study-level results: A significant reduction in normalized Chao1 diversity was observed in multiple sclerosis patients versus controls. Controls showed lower frequencies than patients for roughly five TRBV segments, and TRBV5-6, TRBV5-1 and TRBV20-1 were among these.

Many counts were recorded for this clonotype. Its antigen is unidentified. J was trimmed by 2 bases and V by 1 base; bases with no gene match: 6. Per the germline V gene, CDR1 is SGHTA and CDR2 is FQGNSA. This CDR3 comprises 17 residues. TCR beta libraries were prepared from cDNA with unique molecular identifiers. Between about 1 and 10 million T cells gave rise to some 490,000 cDNA molecules. TCRdb re-called the PCR reads with MiXCR, one entry per CDR3 protein. The table shows about 200,000 distinct CDR3 sequences, with 25% to 35% occurring only once. The TCR sequence derives from a girl between 2 and 17 years old with multiple sclerosis. The J gene is TRBJ2-3, the V gene TRBV7-2, with 10 bases that match TRBD2. The sample was blood. CDR3 bases: TGTGCCAGCAGCTTAGTGAGACTAGCGGGCTACACAGATACGCAGTATTTT. This encodes CASSLVRLAGYTDTQYF.